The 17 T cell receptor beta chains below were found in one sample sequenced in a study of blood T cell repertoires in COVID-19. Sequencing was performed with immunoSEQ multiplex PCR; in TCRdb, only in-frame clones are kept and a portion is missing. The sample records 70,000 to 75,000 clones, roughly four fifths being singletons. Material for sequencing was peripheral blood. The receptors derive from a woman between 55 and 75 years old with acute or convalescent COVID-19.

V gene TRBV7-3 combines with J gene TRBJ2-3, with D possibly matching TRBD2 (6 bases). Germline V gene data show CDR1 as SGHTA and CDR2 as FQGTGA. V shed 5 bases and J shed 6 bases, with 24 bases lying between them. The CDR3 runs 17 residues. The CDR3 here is CASSPRPGVAGSDTQYF. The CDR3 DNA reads TGTGCCAGCAGCCCCCGACCGGGTGTGGCGGGATCGGATACGCAGTATTTT.

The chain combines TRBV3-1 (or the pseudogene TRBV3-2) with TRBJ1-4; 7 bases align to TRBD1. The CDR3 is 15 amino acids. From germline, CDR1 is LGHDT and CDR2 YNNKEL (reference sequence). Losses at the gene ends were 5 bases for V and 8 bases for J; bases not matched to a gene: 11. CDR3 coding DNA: TGTGCCAGCAGCATCACTCGACAGGGTTGGGAAAAACTGTTTTTT. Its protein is CASSITRQGWEKLFF.

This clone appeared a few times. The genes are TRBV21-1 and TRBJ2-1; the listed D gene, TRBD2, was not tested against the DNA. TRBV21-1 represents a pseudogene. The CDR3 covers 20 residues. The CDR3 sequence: CASSGRPGTSGKMKHPEQFF. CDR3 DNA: TGTGCCAGCAGCGGACGGCCCGGGACTAGCGGGAAGATGAAGCATCCTGAGCAGTTCTTC.

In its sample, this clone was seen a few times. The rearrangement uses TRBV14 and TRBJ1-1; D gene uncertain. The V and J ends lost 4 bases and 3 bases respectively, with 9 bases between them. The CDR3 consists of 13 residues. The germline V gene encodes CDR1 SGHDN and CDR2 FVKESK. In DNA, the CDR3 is TGTGCCAGCAGCCGTACAATGGACACTGAAGCTTTCTTT. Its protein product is CASSRTMDTEAFF.

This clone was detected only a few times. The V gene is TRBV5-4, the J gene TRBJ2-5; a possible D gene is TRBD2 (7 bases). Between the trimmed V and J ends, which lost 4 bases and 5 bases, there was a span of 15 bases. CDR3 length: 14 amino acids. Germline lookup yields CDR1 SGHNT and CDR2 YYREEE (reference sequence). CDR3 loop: CASSRGEGPETQYF. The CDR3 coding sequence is TGTGCCAGCAGCAGGGGGGAGGGACCGGAGACCCAGTACTTC.

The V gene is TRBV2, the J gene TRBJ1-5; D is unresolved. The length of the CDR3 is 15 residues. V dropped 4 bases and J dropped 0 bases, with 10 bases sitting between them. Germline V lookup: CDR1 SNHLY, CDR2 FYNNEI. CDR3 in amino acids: CASSGEGLSNQPQHF. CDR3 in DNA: TGTGCCAGCAGTGGGGAAGGACTTAGCAATCAGCCCCAGCATTTT.

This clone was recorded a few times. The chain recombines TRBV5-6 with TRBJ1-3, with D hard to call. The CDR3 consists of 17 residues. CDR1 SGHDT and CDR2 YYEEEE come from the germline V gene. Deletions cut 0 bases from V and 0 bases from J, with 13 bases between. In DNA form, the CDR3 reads TGTGCCAGCAGCTTGGGTTACAGAACTCTCTCTGGAAACACCATATATTTT. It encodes CASSLGYRTLSGNTIYF. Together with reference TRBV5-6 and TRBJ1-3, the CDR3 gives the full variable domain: DAGVTQSPTHLIKTRGQQVTLRCSPKSGHDTVSWYQQALGQGPQFIFQYYEEEERQRGNFPDRFSGHQFPNYSSELNVNALLLGDSALYLCASSLGYRTLSGNTIYFGEGSWLTVV.

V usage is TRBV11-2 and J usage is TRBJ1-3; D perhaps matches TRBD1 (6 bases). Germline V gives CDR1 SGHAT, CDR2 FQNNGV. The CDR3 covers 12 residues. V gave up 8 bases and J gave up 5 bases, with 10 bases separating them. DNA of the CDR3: TGTGCCAGCTGGGGGCGAAGAAACACCATATATTTT. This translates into CASWGRRNTIYF.

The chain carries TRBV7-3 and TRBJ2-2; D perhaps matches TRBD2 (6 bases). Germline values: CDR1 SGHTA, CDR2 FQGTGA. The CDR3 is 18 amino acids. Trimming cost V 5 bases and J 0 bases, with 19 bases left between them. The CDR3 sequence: CASSPRRSGGANTGELFF. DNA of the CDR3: TGTGCCAGCAGCCCCCGCCGTTCTGGCGGGGCGAACACCGGGGAGCTGTTTTTT.

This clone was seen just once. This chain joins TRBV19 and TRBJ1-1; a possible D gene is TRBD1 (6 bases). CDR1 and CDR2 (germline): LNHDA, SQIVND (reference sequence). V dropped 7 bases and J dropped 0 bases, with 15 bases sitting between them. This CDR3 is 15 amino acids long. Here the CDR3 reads CASKSGAMMNTEAFF. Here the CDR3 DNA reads TGTGCCAGTAAGTCAGGGGCGATGATGAACACTGAAGCTTTCTTT. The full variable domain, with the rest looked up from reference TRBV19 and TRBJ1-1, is DGGITQSPKYLFRKEGQNVTLSCEQNLNHDAMYWYRQDPGQGLRLIYYSQIVNDFQKGDIAEGYSVSREKKESFPLTVTSAQKNPTAFYLCASKSGAMMNTEAFFGQGTRLTVV.

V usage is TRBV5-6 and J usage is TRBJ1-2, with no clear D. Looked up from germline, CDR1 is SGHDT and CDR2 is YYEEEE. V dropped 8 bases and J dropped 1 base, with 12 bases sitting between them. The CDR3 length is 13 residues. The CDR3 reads CASPGPFNYGYTF. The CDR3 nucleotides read TGTGCCAGTCCGGGTCCGTTTAACTATGGCTACACCTTC.

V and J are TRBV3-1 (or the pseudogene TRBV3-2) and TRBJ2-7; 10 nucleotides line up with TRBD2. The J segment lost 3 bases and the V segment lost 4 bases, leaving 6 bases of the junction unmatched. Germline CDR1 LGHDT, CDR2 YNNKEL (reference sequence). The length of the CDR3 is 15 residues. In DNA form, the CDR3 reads TGTGCCAGCAGCCCCGGCCTAGCGGGAGTCTACGAGCAGTACTTC. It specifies CASSPGLAGVYEQYF.

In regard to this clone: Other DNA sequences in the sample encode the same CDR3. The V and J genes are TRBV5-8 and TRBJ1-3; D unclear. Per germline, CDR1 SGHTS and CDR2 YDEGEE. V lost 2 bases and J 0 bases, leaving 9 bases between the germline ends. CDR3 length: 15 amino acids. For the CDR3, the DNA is TGTGCCAGCAGCTTAAGCAAGAGCTCTGGAAACACCATATATTTT. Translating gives CASSLSKSSGNTIYF.

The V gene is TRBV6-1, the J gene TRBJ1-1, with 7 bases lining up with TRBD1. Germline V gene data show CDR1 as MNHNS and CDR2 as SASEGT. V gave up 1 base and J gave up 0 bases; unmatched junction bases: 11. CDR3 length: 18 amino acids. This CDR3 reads CASSEGTGAFRVNTEAFF. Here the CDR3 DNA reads TGTGCCAGCAGTGAAGGCACAGGGGCATTTCGGGTGAACACTGAAGCTTTCTTT.

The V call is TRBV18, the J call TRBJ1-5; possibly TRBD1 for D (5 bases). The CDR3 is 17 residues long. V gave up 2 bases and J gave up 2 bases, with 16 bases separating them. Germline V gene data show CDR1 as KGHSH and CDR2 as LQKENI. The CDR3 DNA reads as TGTGCCAGCTCACCAGCTTCATCTGACAGACGCAATCAGCCCCAGCATTTT. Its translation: CASSPASSDRRNQPQHF.

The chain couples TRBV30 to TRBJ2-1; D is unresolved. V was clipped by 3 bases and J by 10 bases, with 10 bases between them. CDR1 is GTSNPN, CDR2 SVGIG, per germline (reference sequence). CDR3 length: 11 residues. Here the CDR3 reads CAWSLRLEQFF. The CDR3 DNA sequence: TGTGCCTGGAGCCTCAGGTTGGAGCAGTTCTTC.

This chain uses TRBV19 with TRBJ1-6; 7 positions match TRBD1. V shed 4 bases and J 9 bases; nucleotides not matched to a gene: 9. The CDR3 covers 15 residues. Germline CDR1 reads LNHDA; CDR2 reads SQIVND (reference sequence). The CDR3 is CASSTRQGVGSPLHF. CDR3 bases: TGTGCCAGTAGTACCCGACAGGGTGTCGGTTCACCCCTCCACTTT.